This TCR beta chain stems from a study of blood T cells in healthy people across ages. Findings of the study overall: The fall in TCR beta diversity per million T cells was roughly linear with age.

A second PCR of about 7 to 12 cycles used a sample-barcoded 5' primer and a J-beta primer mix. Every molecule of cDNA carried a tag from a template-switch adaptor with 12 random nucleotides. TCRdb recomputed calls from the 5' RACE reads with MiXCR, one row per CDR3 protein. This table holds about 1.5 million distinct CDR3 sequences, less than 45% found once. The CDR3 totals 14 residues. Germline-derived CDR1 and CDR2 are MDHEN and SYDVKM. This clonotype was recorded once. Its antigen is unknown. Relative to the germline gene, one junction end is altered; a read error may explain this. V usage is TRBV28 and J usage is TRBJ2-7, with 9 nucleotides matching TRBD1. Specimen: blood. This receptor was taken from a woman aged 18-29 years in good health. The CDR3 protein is CTSRHTGGGLSEYF. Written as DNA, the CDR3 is TGTACCAGCAGACATACAGGGGGCGGCCTGTCCGAGTACTTC.